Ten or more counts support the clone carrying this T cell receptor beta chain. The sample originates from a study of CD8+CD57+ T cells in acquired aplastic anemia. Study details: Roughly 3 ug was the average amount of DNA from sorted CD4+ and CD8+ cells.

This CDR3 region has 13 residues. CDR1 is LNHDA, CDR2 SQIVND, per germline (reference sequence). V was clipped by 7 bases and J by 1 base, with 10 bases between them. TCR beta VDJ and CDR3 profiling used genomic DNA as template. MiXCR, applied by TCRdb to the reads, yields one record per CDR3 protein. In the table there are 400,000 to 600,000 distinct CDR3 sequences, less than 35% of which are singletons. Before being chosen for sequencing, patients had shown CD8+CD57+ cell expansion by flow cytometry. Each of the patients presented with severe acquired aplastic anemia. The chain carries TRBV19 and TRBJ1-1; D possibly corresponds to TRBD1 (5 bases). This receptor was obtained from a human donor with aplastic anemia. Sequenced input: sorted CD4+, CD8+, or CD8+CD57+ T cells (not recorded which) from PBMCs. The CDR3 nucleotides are TGTGCCAGTATCTCGACAGAGAACACTGAAGCTTTCTTT. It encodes CASISTENTEAFF. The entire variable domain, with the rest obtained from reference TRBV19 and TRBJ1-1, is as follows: DGGITQSPKYLFRKEGQNVTLSCEQNLNHDAMYWYRQDPGQGLRLIYYSQIVNDFQKGDIAEGYSVSREKKESFPLTVTSAQKNPTAFYLCASISTENTEAFFGQGTRLTVV.